The following is a TCR beta chain sequence with its context. There are many counts of this clonotype. The antigen it recognizes is unknown. One base away there is no much larger clone; base qualities are not given. The data belong to a study of T cells in Graves' hyperthyroidism and ophthalmopathy (dated by TCRdb to between 2018 and 2020). Regarding the research as a whole: Peripheral blood was sampled at the time of initial diagnosis, prior to any treatment. The 75 to 100 discovery patients were randomly split 7:3 into training and test sets. According to the paper, TCR Vbeta CDR3 sequencing was carried out on roughly 130 peripheral blood samples, which came from under 50 ophthalmopathy, some 73 hyperthyroidism and roughly 17 progressor patients. To identify distinguishing TCR V-J signatures, a discovery cohort of about 100 patients was used, comprising approximately 40 with Graves' ophthalmopathy and 57 with stable Graves' hyperthyroidism. After blood sampling, hyperthyroidism patients were treated with methimazole at a starting dose of 30 mg daily, and ophthalmopathy patients were treated with high-dose intravenous methylprednisolone. An independent validation cohort of around 19 hyperthyroidism patients and 17 patients who later progressed to ophthalmopathy tested prospective prediction of ophthalmopathy. Thyroid tissue and blood T-cell repertoires from more than five Graves' hyperthyroidism patients were also compared in the study.

Stable Graves' hyperthyroidism was defined as no progression to ophthalmopathy during 18 months of follow-up. Hyperthyroidism patients were aged 18 to 65 years and newly diagnosed, with disease duration of less than 2 months. Any patient with an uncontrolled infection, another autoimmune disease, pregnancy or lactation was excluded. Diagnoses were based on clinical symptoms, serum thyroxine and TRAb, thyroid ultrasound and orbital computed tomography. Ficoll-Paque density gradient centrifugation was used to isolate PBMCs from 10 ml of fresh peripheral blood. Trizol reagent was used to extract total RNA, and RNA quality was then checked on an Agilent 2100 Bioanalyzer. The TCR beta CDR3 regions were amplified from the RNA transcripts. For the first round of RT-PCR on the TCR CDR3, the HTBI primer set was used together with the Qiagen OneStep RT-PCR kit. Libraries were constructed in a second round of multiplex PCR, after which size selection and purification were performed. Sequencing of the libraries was done on an Illumina HiSeq2000 using paired-end 100 bp reads. The paper's data handling went like this. SOAPnuke was used to process the raw data, removing reads that contained adapters or uncalled bases, had a mean Phred below 15, or lacked an exact match to the constant primer or identifier. High-quality paired reads were merged using COPE v1.2.5, and each unique nucleotide sequence was defined as a clonotype. MiTCR v1.1 was used to align clonotypes to the IMGT TRBV, TRBD and TRBJ reference segments. The analysis was restricted to V-J combinations with a frequency above 0.0001, which together covered 99.2% of the repertoires. The TCS score was defined as F50 (clonal expansion) divided by E x V (chaos), with BLOSUM62-based TCRdist calculated between CDR3 peptides within each V-J. Welch's t-statistics and random forest reduced approximately 520 V-J features to 13, which were used in a naive Bayes classifier (R e1071). TCRdb applied fastp at Q25 and MiXCR to the public reads, then kept only in-frame beta chains. Entries that share a CDR3 protein sequence are merged under the most common genes and DNA. None of the V and J calls come from the authors' own analysis; TCRdb made them. This sample holds around 520,000 distinct CDR3 sequences; under 15% were observed only once. 15% to 20% of the sample is in the top ten clones.

Study-wide findings and limitations: Blood samples also contained most of the expanded thyroid clonotypes (frequency above 0.001), which suggests that blood repertoires may reflect thyroid immune responses. Sample size was not statistically predetermined, and blinding of investigators to group allocation was not performed. In cross-validation, a model built on a 13 V-J signature told ophthalmopathy apart from stable hyperthyroidism with under 90% sensitivity and roughly 82% specificity, and in testing the same model reached 80%/75%. In validation, the model predicted progression to ophthalmopathy with approximately 71% sensitivity and approximately 78% specificity, a median of about 6 months before onset.

Trimming takes 6 bases off V and 0 bases off J; junction bases not matched to a gene: 4. CDR1 is given as SNHLY and CDR2 as FYNNEI, both from the germline V gene. Spanning cysteine to phenylalanine, the CDR3 consists of 14 amino acids. The kept DNA is CDR3 alone, 42 bases in frame from the first base. This sequence uses TRBV2 and TRBJ1-1, with 7 bases in between that match TRBD1. This receptor was identified in a woman younger than 30 with Graves' hyperthyroidism. The sample was blood. CDR3 loop: CASSIQGMNTEAFF. The DNA is TGTGCCAGCAGCATACAGGGGATGAACACTGAAGCTTTCTTT.